The 19 T cell receptor beta chains below come from one sample, sequenced in a study of blood T cells in healthy people across ages. Primed by a sample-barcoded 5' primer and a J-beta primer mix, a second PCR proceeded for about 6 to 11 cycles. TCRdb reprocessed the 5' RACE reads via MiXCR and lists one record per CDR3 protein. The table lists 800,000 to 950,000 distinct CDR3 sequences, approximately 35% of them singletons. The source material was blood. These receptors all come from a man aged 18 to 29 in good health.

This clonotype was recorded many times. The chain carries TRBV4-2 and TRBJ2-5; 7 nucleotides match TRBD1. Germline lookup yields CDR1 LGHNA and CDR2 YNFKEQ. The CDR3 extends over 16 amino acids. J was trimmed by 5 bases and V by 4 bases; bases with no gene match: 13. CDR3 loop: CASSRATDRRPETQYF. CDR3 DNA: TGTGCCAGCAGCCGCGCCACGGACAGGCGGCCTGAGACCCAGTACTTC.

The table lists this clonotype with a few counts. This chain connects TRBV12-3 or TRBV12-4 to TRBJ2-3; 15 bases are shared with TRBD2. Losses at the gene ends were 4 bases for V and 0 bases for J; bases not matched to a gene: 8. The CDR3 runs 19 residues. The CDR3 nucleotides are TGTGCCAGCAGTTCGTCCGGGACTAGCGGGGGGACGAGCACAGATACGCAGTATTTT. It yields the protein CASSSSGTSGGTSTDTQYF.

This chain joins TRBV21-1 and TRBJ2-5; the table's D call TRBD1 went unverified against the DNA. TRBV21-1 is a pseudogene. There are 17 residues in the CDR3. The CDR3 DNA sequence: TGTGCCAGCAGCAAAGCCTCCACCTACAGGGTGCCTTTCGCGCAGTACTTC. Translating gives CASSKASTYRVPFAQYF.

The gene calls are TRBV12-3 or TRBV12-4 and TRBJ1-1; D not resolved. V was pared by 3 bases and J by 1 base, with 9 bases between. The CDR3 loop spans 14 amino acids. The CDR3 region is CASSFGRRNTEAFF. The CDR3 coding sequence is TGTGCCAGCAGTTTCGGTAGGCGGAACACTGAAGCTTTCTTT.

A few counts support this clonotype. J is TRBJ1-1 and V is TRBV20-1, with D possibly being TRBD1 (5 bases). The V gene lost 6 bases and the J gene lost 1 base, with 12 bases spanning the gap. The CDR3 totals 13 residues. Germline V lookup: CDR1 DFQATT, CDR2 SNEGSKA (reference sequence). Here the CDR3 reads CSARGSRNTEAFF. The CDR3 nucleotides read TGCAGTGCCCGGGGGTCAAGGAACACTGAAGCTTTCTTT.

This clonotype was observed a few times. The J gene is TRBJ2-5, the V gene TRBV20-1; 12 nucleotides agree with TRBD2. Looked up from germline, CDR1 is DFQATT and CDR2 is SNEGSKA (reference sequence). The J segment lost 1 base and the V segment lost 6 bases, leaving 6 bases of the junction unmatched. The CDR3 is made up of 15 amino acids. This CDR3 is CSARTSGVIQETQYF. The CDR3 coding sequence is TGCAGTGCCAGGACTAGCGGGGTGATCCAAGAGACCCAGTACTTC.

V is TRBV28 and J is TRBJ2-6; D is perhaps TRBD1 (5 bases). CDR3 size: 18 residues. Trimming removed 4 bases from V and 0 bases from J, with 16 bases in between. CDR1 is MDHEN, CDR2 SYDVKM, per germline. Here the CDR3 reads CASSSAGRAISGANVLTF. CDR3 coding DNA: TGTGCCAGCAGTTCCGCCGGCAGGGCAATCTCTGGGGCCAACGTCCTGACTTTC.

The J gene is TRBJ2-1, the V gene TRBV7-9; 9 bases agree with TRBD1. The junction had 8 bases not matched to a gene; V was cut back by 5 bases and J by 0 bases. CDR3 length equals 17 residues. CDR1 and CDR2 from the germline V gene are SEHNR and FQNEAQ (reference sequence). CDR3 bases: TGTGCCAGCAGCCCACCCGGGACAGGGAGCTCCTACAATGAGCAGTTCTTC. Protein: CASSPPGTGSSYNEQFF.

This clonotype was seen a few times. The chain couples TRBV5-1 to TRBJ2-1; D is perhaps TRBD1 or TRBD2 (5 bases each). The DNA end favors TRBJ2-7, so the J call may be wrong. CDR1 SGHRS and CDR2 YFSETQ come from the germline V gene. The CDR3 extends over 15 amino acids. This CDR3 reads CASSLEGTSNNEQYF. CDR3 bases: TGCGCCAGCAGCTTGGAAGGGACCAGCAACAATGAGCAGTACTTC.

DNA for the CDR3: TGTGCCAGCAGTCGTCGACTATCGGGAGCAGCAGATACGCAGTATTTT. Translation: CASSRRLSGAADTQYF. This chain links TRBV12-3 or TRBV12-4 with TRBJ2-3, with D perhaps matching TRBD2 (6 bases). V was shortened by 5 bases and J by 4 bases, with 19 bases between the two germline ends. The CDR3 sequence is 16 residues long.

This clonotype came up a few times. The gene calls are TRBV30 and TRBJ2-1; TRBD1 matches 12 bases. The V gene's germline CDR1 is GTSNPN and CDR2 SVGIG (reference sequence). CDR3 length: 19 residues. V gave up 0 bases and J gave up 2 bases; unmatched junction bases: 11. DNA for the CDR3: TGTGCCTGGAGTGTAGGGACAGGGGGCCCTAAACAAACCTACAATGAGCAGTTCTTC. Its translation: CAWSVGTGGPKQTYNEQFF.

The chain has TRBV12-3 or TRBV12-4 and TRBJ2-1; D tentatively fits TRBD1 or TRBD2 (5 bases each). V gave up 3 bases and J gave up 8 bases, with 14 bases separating them. The CDR3 runs to 14 residues. CDR3 coding DNA: TGTGCCAGCAGTTTGGGGACCCTAAGCGATGAGCAGTTCTTC. Its translation: CASSLGTLSDEQFF.

The chain couples TRBV25-1 to TRBJ2-1, with unresolved D. The ends were cut back, 8 bases at V and 2 bases at J, with 13 bases in the middle. CDR1 is MGHDK and CDR2 is SYGVNS in the germline V gene. The CDR3 covers 14 residues. The CDR3 coding sequence is TGTGCCAGCTCCGGACCCGGCCCCTACAATGAGCAGTTCTTC. It codes for CASSGPGPYNEQFF.

The V and J genes are TRBV20-1 and TRBJ2-5; 10 nucleotides agree with TRBD1. This CDR3 comprises 16 residues. V was pared by 3 bases and J by 5 bases, with 12 bases of the junction left unmatched. CDR1 is DFQATT, CDR2 SNEGSKA, per germline (reference sequence). The CDR3 DNA follows: TGCAGTGCTAGTGGAGCGCAGCGGACAGGGGGGGAGACCCAGTACTTC. Protein sequence: CSASGAQRTGGETQYF.

In its sample, this clonotype was seen a few times. V and J are TRBV6-1 and TRBJ1-1; TRBD1 aligns across 8 bases. The trim removed 6 bases at V and 5 bases at J, leaving 8 bases unmatched. Germline V gene lookup returns CDR1 MNHNS and CDR2 SASEGT. The CDR3 sequence is 14 residues long. DNA for the CDR3: TGTGCCAGCAGCTCAACAGGGGGATGGACTGAAGCTTTCTTT. Its translation: CASSSTGGWTEAFF.

This clonotype was counted only a few times. This chain joins TRBV27 and TRBJ2-7; D is undetermined. Trimming took 3 bases from V and 1 from J, leaving 7 bases between them. CDR1 and CDR2 from the germline V gene are MNHEY and SMNVEV (reference sequence). The CDR3 has 13 residues. CDR3 protein: CASSFGKSYEQYF. DNA for the CDR3: TGTGCCAGCAGTTTTGGGAAATCCTACGAGCAGTACTTC.

This clonotype showed up many times. The gene calls are TRBV7-2 and TRBJ2-5; D remains ambiguous. Per germline, CDR1 SGHTA and CDR2 FQGNSA. Trimming left V 2 bases short and J 5 bases short, with 6 bases between. The CDR3 has 12 amino acids. The CDR3 protein is CASSLMDETQYF. For the CDR3, the DNA is TGTGCCAGCAGCTTAATGGACGAGACCCAGTACTTC.

This clonotype came up a few times. The chain joins TRBV20-1 to TRBJ2-7; 9 bases match TRBD1. Germline CDR1 DFQATT, CDR2 SNEGSKA (reference sequence). V was pared by 3 bases and J by 1 base, with 7 bases of the junction left unmatched. This CDR3 region has 15 residues. CDR3 loop: CSASAPGQGSYEQYF. CDR3 bases: TGCAGTGCTAGCGCTCCGGGACAGGGATCCTACGAGCAGTACTTC.

The gene calls are TRBV6-5 and TRBJ2-1; 8 bases align to TRBD1. Germline lookup yields CDR1 MNHEY and CDR2 SVGAGI. This CDR3 spans 15 amino acids. V lost 6 bases, J lost 15 bases, and 19 bases stayed unmatched. CDR3 protein: CASRSLDRAKETRFF. CDR3 DNA sequence: TGTGCCAGCAGGTCTCTGGACAGGGCAAAAGAGACCCGGTTCTTC.